This TCR beta chain was identified in a study of cytomegalovirus exposure and HLA in healthy donors. The overall study: Prior work identified around 120 million unique TCR beta sequences in roughly 190 million T cells.

Regarding donors, all were healthy bone marrow donors. Broader study findings: A later analysis showed TCR association rates differing by HLA locus, peaking at DRB1 and lowest at HLA-C. TCR beta V- and J-gene trimming was later associated with a missense DCLRE1C variant.

The CDR3 is 15 residues long. Germline lookup yields CDR1 MNHNS and CDR2 SASEGT. Trimming took 3 bases from V and 2 from J, leaving 11 bases between them. About this clone: What it binds is not known.

The PCR employed 60 Vbeta primers together with 13 Jbeta primers. Sequencing was performed with immunoSEQ multiplex PCR; in TCRdb, only in-frame clones are kept and a portion is missing. The table includes around 210,000 clones, around 83% detected once. The receptor comes from a girl aged 2-10 years in good health and CMV-seronegative. The sample consisted of PBMCs. This chain uses TRBV6-1 with TRBJ1-5; D is possibly TRBD1 (5 bases). DNA for the CDR3: TGTGCCAGCAGTGAGTTGGGGACTCGCAATCAGCCCCAGCATTTT. It translates to CASSELGTRNQPQHF.